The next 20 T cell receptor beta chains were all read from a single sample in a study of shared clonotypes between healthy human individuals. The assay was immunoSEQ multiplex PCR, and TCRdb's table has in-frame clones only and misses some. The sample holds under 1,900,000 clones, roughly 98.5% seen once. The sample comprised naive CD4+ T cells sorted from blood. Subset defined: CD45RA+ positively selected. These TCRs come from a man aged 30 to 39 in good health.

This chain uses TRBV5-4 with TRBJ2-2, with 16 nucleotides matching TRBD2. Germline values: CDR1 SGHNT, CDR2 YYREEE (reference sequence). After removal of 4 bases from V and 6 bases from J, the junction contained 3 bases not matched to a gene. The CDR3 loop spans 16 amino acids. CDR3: CASSPGTSGRAGELFF. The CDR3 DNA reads TGTGCCAGCAGCCCCGGGACTAGCGGGAGGGCCGGGGAGCTGTTTTTT.

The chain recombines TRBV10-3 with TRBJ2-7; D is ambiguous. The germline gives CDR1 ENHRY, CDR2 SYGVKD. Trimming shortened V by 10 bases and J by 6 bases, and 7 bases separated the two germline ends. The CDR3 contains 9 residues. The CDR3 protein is CASLCEQYF. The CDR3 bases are TGTGCCAGTCTGTGCGAGCAGTACTTC.

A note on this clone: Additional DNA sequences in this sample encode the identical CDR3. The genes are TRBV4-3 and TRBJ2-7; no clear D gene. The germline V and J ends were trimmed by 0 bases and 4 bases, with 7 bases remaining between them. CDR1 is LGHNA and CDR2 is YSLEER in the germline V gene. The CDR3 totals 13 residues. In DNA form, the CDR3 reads TGCGCCAGCAGCCAAGATCCGCGGTACGAGCAGTACTTC. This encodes CASSQDPRYEQYF.

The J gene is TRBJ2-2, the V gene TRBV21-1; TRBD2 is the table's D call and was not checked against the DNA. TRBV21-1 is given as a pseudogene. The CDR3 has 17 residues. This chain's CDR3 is CASSKYRDGGCRGELFF. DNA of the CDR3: TGTGCCAGCAGCAAGTACCGGGACGGAGGGTGTAGGGGGGAGCTGTTTTTT.

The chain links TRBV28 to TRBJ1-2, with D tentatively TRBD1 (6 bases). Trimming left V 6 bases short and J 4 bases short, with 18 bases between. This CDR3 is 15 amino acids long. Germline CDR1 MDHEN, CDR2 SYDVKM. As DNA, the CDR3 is TGTGCCAGCAGGCCGAGTGGGGGGCGGCTCTATGGCTACACCTTC. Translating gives CASRPSGGRLYGYTF.

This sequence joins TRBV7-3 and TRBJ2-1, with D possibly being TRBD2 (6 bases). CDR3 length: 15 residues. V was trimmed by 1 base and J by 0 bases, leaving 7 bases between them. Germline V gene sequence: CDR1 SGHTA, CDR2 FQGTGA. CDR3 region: CASSLSGNSYNEQFF. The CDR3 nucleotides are TGTGCCAGCAGCTTAAGCGGGAACTCCTACAATGAGCAGTTCTTC.

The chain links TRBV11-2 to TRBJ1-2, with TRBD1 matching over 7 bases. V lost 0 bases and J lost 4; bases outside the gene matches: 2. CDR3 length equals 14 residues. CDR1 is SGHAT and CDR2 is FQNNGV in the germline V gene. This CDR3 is CASSLESGGYGYTF. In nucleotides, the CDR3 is TGTGCCAGCAGCTTAGAGTCAGGGGGCTATGGCTACACCTTC.

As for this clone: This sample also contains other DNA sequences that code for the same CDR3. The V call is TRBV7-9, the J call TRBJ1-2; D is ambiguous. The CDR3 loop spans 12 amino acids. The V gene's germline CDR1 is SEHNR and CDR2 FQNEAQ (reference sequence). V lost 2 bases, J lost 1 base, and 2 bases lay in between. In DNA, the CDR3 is TGTGCCAGCAGCTTACTTAACTATGGCTACACCTTC. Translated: CASSLLNYGYTF.

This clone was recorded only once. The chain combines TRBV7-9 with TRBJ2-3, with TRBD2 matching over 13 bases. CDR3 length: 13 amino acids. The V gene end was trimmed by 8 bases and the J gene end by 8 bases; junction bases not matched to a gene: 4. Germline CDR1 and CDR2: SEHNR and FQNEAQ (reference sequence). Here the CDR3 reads CASDRTSGSTQYF. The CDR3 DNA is TGTGCCAGCGATAGGACTAGCGGGAGTACGCAGTATTTT.

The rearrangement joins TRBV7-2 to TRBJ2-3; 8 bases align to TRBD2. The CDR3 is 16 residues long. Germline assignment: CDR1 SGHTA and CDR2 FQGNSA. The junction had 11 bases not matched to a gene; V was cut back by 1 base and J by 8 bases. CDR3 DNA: TGTGCCAGCAGCTTAGGCCCAGCGGGAGCACGGGGTACGCAGTATTTT. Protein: CASSLGPAGARGTQYF. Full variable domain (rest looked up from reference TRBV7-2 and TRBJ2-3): GAGVSQSPSNKVTEKGKDVELRCDPISGHTALYWYRQSLGQGLEFLIYFQGNSAPDKSGLPSDRFSAERTGGSVSTLTIQRTQQEDSAVYLCASSLGPAGARGTQYFGPGTRLTVL.

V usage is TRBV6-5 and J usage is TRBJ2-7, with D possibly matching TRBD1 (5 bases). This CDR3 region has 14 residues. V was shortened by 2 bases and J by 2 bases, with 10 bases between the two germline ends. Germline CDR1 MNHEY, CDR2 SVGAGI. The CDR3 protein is CASSYARVTYEQYF. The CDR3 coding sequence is TGTGCCAGCAGTTACGCCAGGGTAACCTACGAGCAGTACTTC.

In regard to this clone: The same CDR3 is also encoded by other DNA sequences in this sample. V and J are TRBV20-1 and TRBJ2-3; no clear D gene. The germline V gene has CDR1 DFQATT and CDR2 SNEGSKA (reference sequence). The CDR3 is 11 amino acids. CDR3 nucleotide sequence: TGCAGCGGGCGAGGTACAGATACGCAGTATTTT. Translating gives CSGRGTDTQYF.

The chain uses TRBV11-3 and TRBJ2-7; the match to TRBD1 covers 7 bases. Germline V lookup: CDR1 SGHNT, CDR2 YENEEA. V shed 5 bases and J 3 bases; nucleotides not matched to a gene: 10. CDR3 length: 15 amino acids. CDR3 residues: CASSPSEGAIYEQYF. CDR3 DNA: TGTGCCAGCAGCCCCAGTGAGGGGGCGATCTACGAGCAGTACTTC.

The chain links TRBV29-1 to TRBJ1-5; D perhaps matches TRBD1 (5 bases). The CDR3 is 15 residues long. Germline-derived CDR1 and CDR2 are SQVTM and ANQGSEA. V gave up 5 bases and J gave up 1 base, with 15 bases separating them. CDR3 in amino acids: CSVLNPDRSNQPQHF. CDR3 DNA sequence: TGCAGCGTTTTGAACCCTGACAGAAGCAATCAGCCCCAGCATTTT.

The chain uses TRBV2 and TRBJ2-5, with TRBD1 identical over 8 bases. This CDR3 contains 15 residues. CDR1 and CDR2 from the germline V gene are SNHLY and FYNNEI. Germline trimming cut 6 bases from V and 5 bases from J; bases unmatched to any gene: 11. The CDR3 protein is CASRGRTGPGETQYF. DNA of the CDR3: TGTGCCAGCAGGGGCCGGACAGGGCCTGGCGAGACCCAGTACTTC.

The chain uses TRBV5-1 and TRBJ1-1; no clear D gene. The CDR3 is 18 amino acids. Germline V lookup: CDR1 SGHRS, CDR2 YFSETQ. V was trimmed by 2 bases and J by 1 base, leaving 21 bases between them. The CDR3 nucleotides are TGCGCCAGCAGCTTAGCCGCGGGCCCGAAGTTTGAGAACACTGAAGCTTTCTTT. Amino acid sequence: CASSLAAGPKFENTEAFF.

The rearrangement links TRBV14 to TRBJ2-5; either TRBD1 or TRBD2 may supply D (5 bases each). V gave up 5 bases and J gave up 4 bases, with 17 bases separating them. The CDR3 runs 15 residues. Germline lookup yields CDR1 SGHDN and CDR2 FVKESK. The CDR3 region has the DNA TGTGCCAGCAGCTTTCGGACCTTGGGACGAGAGACCCAGTACTTC. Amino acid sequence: CASSFRTLGRETQYF. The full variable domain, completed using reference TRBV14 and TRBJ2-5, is EAGVTQFPSHSVIEKGQTVTLRCDPISGHDNLYWYRRVMGKEIKFLLHFVKESKQDESGMPNNRFLAERTGGTYSTLKVQPAELEDSGVYFCASSFRTLGRETQYFGPGTRLLVL.

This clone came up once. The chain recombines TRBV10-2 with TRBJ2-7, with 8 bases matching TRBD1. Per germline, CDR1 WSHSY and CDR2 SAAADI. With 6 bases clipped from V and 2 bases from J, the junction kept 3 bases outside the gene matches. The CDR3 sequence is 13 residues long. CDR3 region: CASRGQVTYEQYF. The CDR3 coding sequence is TGCGCCAGCAGGGGACAGGTGACCTACGAGCAGTACTTC.

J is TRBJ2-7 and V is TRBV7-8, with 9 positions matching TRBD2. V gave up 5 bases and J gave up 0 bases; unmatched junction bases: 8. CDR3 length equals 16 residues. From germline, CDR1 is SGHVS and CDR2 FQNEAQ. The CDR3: CASSRRAGGSSYEQYF. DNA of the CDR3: TGTGCCAGCAGCCGCCGGGCGGGAGGGAGCTCCTACGAGCAGTACTTC.

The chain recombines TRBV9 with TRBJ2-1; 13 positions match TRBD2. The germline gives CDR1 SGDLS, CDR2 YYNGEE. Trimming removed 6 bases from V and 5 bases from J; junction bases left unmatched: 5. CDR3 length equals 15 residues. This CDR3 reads CASTTSGRAHNEQFF. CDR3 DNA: TGTGCCAGCACTACTAGCGGGAGGGCCCACAATGAGCAGTTCTTC.